The clone carrying this T cell receptor (beta chain) turned up a few times. Its antigen is currently unknown. The ends lost 8 bases at V and 0 bases at J; junction bases unmatched: 4. Germline CDR1 and CDR2: MGHRA and YSYEKL. The CDR3 is made up of 15 amino acids. The source of the sample is a study of T cells after yellow fever vaccination. General study points: Clones that expanded after primary vaccination mostly reappeared after the booster (just under 98% CD4, approximately 89% CD8). The presence of abundant clonotypes contaminating from the bulk population was possible in FACS-sorted repertoires. The secondary response was weaker, and its peak arrived faster, on day 5 versus 15.

Template switching with 5'RACE generated the TCR cDNA and added a universal primer site and UMIs. TCRdb fed the 5' RACE reads into MiXCR, producing one record per CDR3 protein. The sample holds approximately 510,000 distinct CDR3 sequences, 21% seen once. The TCR comes from a man younger than 30 who received the YFV17D yellow fever vaccine. This chain connects TRBV4-1 to TRBJ2-3; 11 bases map to TRBD2. Material: PBMCs, obtained 20 to 25 days after the first yellow fever vaccination. CDR3: CASGSGGASTDTQYF. For the CDR3, the DNA is TGCGCCAGCGGTAGCGGGGGGGCTAGCACAGATACGCAGTATTTT.